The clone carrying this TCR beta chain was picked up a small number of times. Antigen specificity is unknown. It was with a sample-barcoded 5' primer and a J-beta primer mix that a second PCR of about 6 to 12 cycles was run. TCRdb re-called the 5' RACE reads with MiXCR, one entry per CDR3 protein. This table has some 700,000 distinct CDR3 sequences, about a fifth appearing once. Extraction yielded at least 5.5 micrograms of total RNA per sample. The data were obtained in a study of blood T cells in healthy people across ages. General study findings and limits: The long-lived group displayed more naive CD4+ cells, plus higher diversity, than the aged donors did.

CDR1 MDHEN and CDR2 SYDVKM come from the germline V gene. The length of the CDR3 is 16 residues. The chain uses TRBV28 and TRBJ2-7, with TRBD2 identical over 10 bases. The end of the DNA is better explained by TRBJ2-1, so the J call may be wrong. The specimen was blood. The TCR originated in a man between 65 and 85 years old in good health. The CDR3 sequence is CASSLWSGGAHNEQFF. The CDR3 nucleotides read TGTGCCAGCAGTTTATGGAGCGGGGGGGCTCACAATGAGCAGTTCTTC.